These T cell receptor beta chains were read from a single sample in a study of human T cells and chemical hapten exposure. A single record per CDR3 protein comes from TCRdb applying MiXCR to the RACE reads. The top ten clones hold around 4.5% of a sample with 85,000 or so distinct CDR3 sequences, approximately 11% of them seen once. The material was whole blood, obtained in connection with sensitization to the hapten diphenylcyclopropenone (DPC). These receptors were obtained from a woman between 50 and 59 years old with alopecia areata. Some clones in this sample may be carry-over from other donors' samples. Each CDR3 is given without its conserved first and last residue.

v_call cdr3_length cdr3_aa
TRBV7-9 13 ASSAGQGDNEKLF
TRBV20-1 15 SARVPSGGASYNEQF
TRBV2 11 ASRGRSTGELF
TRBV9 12 ASSVEGRDTEAF
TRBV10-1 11 ASSENVFGEQY
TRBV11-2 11 ASSLQGPYGYT
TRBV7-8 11 ASSPPGVQPQH
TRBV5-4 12 ASSLRQGGDEQF
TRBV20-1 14 SATRPGQGLADTQY
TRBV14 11 ASNWASGNTIY
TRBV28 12 ASSAGGSNYGYT
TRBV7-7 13 ASSSGTGSNNEQF
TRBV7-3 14 ASSPSRGGANYEQY
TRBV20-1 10 SARIGRYGYT
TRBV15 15 ATSRGFLTGVNEKLF
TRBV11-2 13 ASLTGTLNTGELF